This T cell receptor (beta chain) was identified in a study of T cells expressing NK-cell markers. The overall study: The authors derived TCR beta repertoires from sorted CD3+CD56+NKG2C+, CD3+CD56+NKG2C- and CD3+CD56-NKG2C+ T cells.

TCRdb reprocessed the 5' RACE reads; each CDR3 protein has one entry and no DNA is given. The sample table includes about 410,000 distinct CDR3 sequences. Germline CDR1 MGHDK, CDR2 SYGVNS. The length of the CDR3 is 15 residues. The chain has TRBV25-1 and TRBJ1-4; no DNA is available, so the TRBD1 call from TCRdb remains unchecked. The TCR originated in a woman in her forties or fifties in good health. The source material was blood T cells: a sorted CD56 or NKG2C T cell subset, CD4+ or CD8+ T cells, or bulk PBMC T cells (not recorded which). The CDR3 region is CASSAPGQGHEKLFF. Variable domain in full (rest from reference TRBV25-1 and TRBJ1-4): EADIYQTPRYLVIGTGKKITLECSQTMGHDKMYWYQQDPGMELHLIHYSYGVNSTEKGDLSSESTVSRIRTEHFPLTLESARPSHTSQYLCASSAPGQGHEKLFFGSGTQLSVL.